This TCR beta chain originates from a study of T cell repertoires in cytomegalovirus infection. Background on the study: CMV epitopes, recently identified HLA-C-restricted and well-studied HLA-B-restricted, were used. Both a matching HLA type and CMV infection were indicated by public TCR beta signatures.

Worth noting for this clonotype: Its antigen is unidentified.

MiXCR, run by TCRdb on the reads, gives a single entry per CDR3 protein. This sample has about a million distinct CDR3 sequences; less than 35% occur once, and the top ten carry more than 13%. The V end was cut by 2 bases, the J end by 0 bases, with 14 bases between. There are 17 residues in the CDR3. CDR1 is SEHNR, CDR2 FQNEAQ, per germline (reference sequence). Regarding the study as a whole: In two of eight donors, the top clonotype was HLA-C-restricted CMV-specific. Cumulated frequencies of public TCR beta families served to identify carriers of CMV plus the relevant HLA.

This rearrangement joins TRBV7-9 to TRBJ2-1; no definite D call. This TCR was recovered from a human donor in good health (CMV status not recorded). Some clones in this sample may be carry-over from other donors' samples. The specimen was cultured CD8+ T cells from PBMCs, collected from culture after CMV antigen stimulation. CDR3: CASSLKAGWSSYNEQFF. CDR3 nucleotides: TGTGCCAGCAGCTTAAAGGCCGGGTGGAGCTCCTACAATGAGCAGTTCTTC.